The 8 T cell receptor beta chains reported below all come from one sample, sequenced in a study of OX40 agonist ivuxolimab in advanced cancers. TCRdb's copy holds only in-frame clones and misses some; the assay was immunoSEQ multiplex PCR. This table has 70,000 to 95,000 clones, about 93% appearing once. This material consisted of CD4+ or CD8+ T cells sorted from blood, taken in a trial of the OX40 agonist ivuxolimab. These receptors were obtained from an adult with an advanced solid tumor such as melanoma, head and neck, liver or kidney cancer.

The rearrangement joins TRBV2 to TRBJ1-1; D remains ambiguous. The ends were cut back, 4 bases at V and 5 bases at J, with 8 bases in the middle. Germline V gene sequence: CDR1 SNHLY, CDR2 FYNNEI. The CDR3 spans 12 residues. The CDR3 reads CASSGGWTEAFF. Written as DNA, the CDR3 is TGTGCCAGCAGTGGGGGTTGGACTGAAGCTTTCTTT.

The gene calls are TRBV6-6 and TRBJ2-3, with D unresolved. Germline V lookup: CDR1 MNHNY, CDR2 SVGAGI (reference sequence). The CDR3 contains 11 residues. Trimming removed 6 bases at V and 5 bases at J, with 6 bases between. The CDR3 DNA is TGTGCCAGCAGGGTGGGAGATACGCAGTATTTT. It translates to CASRVGDTQYF.

The chain has TRBV19 and TRBJ2-7; D is possibly TRBD1 or TRBD2 (6 bases each). The germline V and J ends were trimmed by 7 bases and 0 bases, with 13 bases remaining between them. The CDR3 is 14 amino acids. Germline CDR1 reads LNHDA; CDR2 reads SQIVND (reference sequence). For the CDR3, the DNA is TGTGCCAGTACCTCCTCGGGGGCCTCCTACGAGCAGTACTTC. Amino acid sequence: CASTSSGASYEQYF.

This chain connects TRBV19 to TRBJ1-1; a weak D match, TRBD1 (5 bases). Trimming shortened V by 3 bases and J by 1 base, and 12 bases separated the two germline ends. The CDR3 is made up of 15 amino acids. Germline CDR1 and CDR2: LNHDA and SQIVND (reference sequence). This CDR3 is CASSIGARPNTEAFF. DNA of the CDR3: TGTGCCAGTAGTATTGGGGCCAGACCGAACACTGAAGCTTTCTTT.

The CDR3 loop reads CATSRDLSRTTGNTIYF. DNA for the CDR3: TGTGCCACCAGCAGAGATCTGAGTAGAACAACCGGAAACACCATATATTTT. The chain employs TRBV15 and TRBJ1-3; no firm D call. The CDR3 extends over 17 amino acids. CDR1 and CDR2 (germline): LNHNV, YYDKDF (reference sequence). V lost 0 bases and J 4 bases, leaving 16 bases between the germline ends. The whole variable domain, remainder taken from reference TRBV15 and TRBJ1-3, is DAMVIQNPRYQVTQFGKPVTLSCSQTLNHNVMYWYQQKSSQAPKLLFHYYDKDFNNEADTPDNFQSRRPNTSFCFLDIRSPGLGDTAMYLCATSRDLSRTTGNTIYFGEGSWLTVV.

This chain links TRBV5-6 with TRBJ2-7; D may be TRBD1 (6 bases). The CDR3 runs 17 residues. Trimming took 1 base from V and 1 from J, leaving 18 bases between them. CDR1 and CDR2 from the germline V gene are SGHDT and YYEEEE. The CDR3 is CASSLLFPDRGSYEQYF. The DNA of the CDR3 is TGTGCCAGCAGCTTGCTTTTCCCGGACAGAGGTTCCTACGAGCAGTACTTC. Full variable domain (rest looked up from reference TRBV5-6 and TRBJ2-7): DAGVTQSPTHLIKTRGQQVTLRCSPKSGHDTVSWYQQALGQGPQFIFQYYEEEERQRGNFPDRFSGHQFPNYSSELNVNALLLGDSALYLCASSLLFPDRGSYEQYFGPGTRLTVT.

This chain uses TRBV5-4 with TRBJ2-3; 9 bases map to TRBD2. The CDR3 consists of 16 residues. Germline CDR1 SGHNT, CDR2 YYREEE (reference sequence). The V and J ends lost 0 bases and 6 bases, in that order; junction bases with no gene match: 8. CDR3 region: CASSLGGGVIVDTQYF. The CDR3 DNA reads as TGTGCCAGCAGCTTGGGCGGGGGGGTCATTGTTGATACGCAGTATTTT.

The chain has TRBV5-8 and TRBJ1-2, with 7 bases matching TRBD1. Germline V gives CDR1 SGHTS, CDR2 YDEGEE. CDR3 size: 13 residues. J lost 6 bases, V lost 4 bases, and 6 bases had no gene match. The CDR3 spells CASSLGGFDGYTF. In nucleotides, the CDR3 is TGTGCCAGCAGCCTAGGGGGCTTCGATGGCTACACCTTC.